This TCR beta chain was sequenced for a study of T cells after yellow fever vaccination. The germline CDR1 and CDR2 sequences are SNHLY and FYNNEI. The CDR3 contains 13 residues. V gave up 7 bases and J gave up 4 bases, with 11 bases separating them. Whole-study findings and limits: Most primary-vaccination clones recurred post-booster (approximately 96% CD4, over 70% CD8). Though it reached lower strength, the secondary response hit its peak faster, day 5 versus 15.

Turning to this clonotype: Its cognate antigen is unknown.

UMIs and a universal primer site were added when TCR cDNA was made by 5'RACE template switching. TCRdb re-called the 5' RACE reads through MiXCR, storing one row per CDR3 protein. The repertoire holds under 400,000 distinct CDR3 sequences, with approximately 13% as singletons. J is TRBJ1-5 and V is TRBV2, with D possibly matching TRBD1 (6 bases). The specimen comprised CD4+ T cells sorted from PBMCs, sampled 15 days after the yellow fever booster vaccination. The TCR sequence derives from a man aged 18 to 30 who received the YFV17D yellow fever vaccine. CDR3 region: CASNGQGNQPQHF. In DNA, the CDR3 is TGTGCCAGCAATGGGCAGGGGAATCAGCCCCAGCATTTT.